This entry lists 11 T cell receptor beta chains sequenced from one sample in a study of blood T cell repertoires in COVID-19. Assay: immunoSEQ multiplex PCR; the TCRdb copy retains only in-frame clones and omits some. Found here are tens of thousands of clones, roughly 80% of them singletons; the top ten hold about 4.3%. What was sequenced was peripheral blood. These receptors were collected from a woman aged 60-75 years with acute or convalescent COVID-19.

V gene TRBV2 combines with J gene TRBJ2-3; D remains ambiguous. Germline V gene sequence: CDR1 SNHLY, CDR2 FYNNEI. CDR3 size: 14 residues. Deletions cut 6 bases from V and 6 bases from J, with 16 bases between. The CDR3 reads CASRRDKSWDTQYF. For the CDR3, the DNA is TGTGCCAGCAGACGCGACAAGTCGTGGGATACGCAGTATTTT.

V usage is TRBV5-4 and J usage is TRBJ2-2; 7 bases align to TRBD1. Germline CDR1 reads SGHNT; CDR2 reads YYREEE (reference sequence). The V and J ends lost 4 bases and 0 bases, in that order; junction bases with no gene match: 6. The CDR3 length is 16 residues. In nucleotides, the CDR3 is TGTGCCAGCAGCCCCTTAGGGGGCGCGAACACCGGGGAGCTGTTTTTT. Translation: CASSPLGGANTGELFF.

The rearrangement joins TRBV19 to TRBJ2-1; 8 bases agree with TRBD1. Germline lookup yields CDR1 LNHDA and CDR2 SQIVND (reference sequence). The CDR3 is 15 residues long. With V trimmed by 7 bases and J by 7 bases, 12 bases remained unmatched. CDR3 amino acids: CASTIGVTGGNEQFF. DNA of the CDR3: TGTGCCAGTACCATTGGTGTAACAGGGGGAAATGAGCAGTTCTTC. Variable domain in full (rest from reference TRBV19 and TRBJ2-1): DGGITQSPKYLFRKEGQNVTLSCEQNLNHDAMYWYRQDPGQGLRLIYYSQIVNDFQKGDIAEGYSVSREKKESFPLTVTSAQKNPTAFYLCASTIGVTGGNEQFFGPGTRLTVL.

This clone appeared a few times. This sequence joins TRBV5-4 and TRBJ1-1, with D possibly TRBD1 on 5 matching bases. The CDR3 is 16 residues long. With 3 bases removed from V and 4 bases from J, the gap between germline ends came to 19 bases. Germline CDR1 reads SGHNT; CDR2 reads YYREEE (reference sequence). The CDR3 nucleotides are TGTGCCAGCAGCTACCCAGGGATTCAGAGCGTCACTGAAGCTTTCTTT. Protein: CASSYPGIQSVTEAFF.

The V call is TRBV5-8, the J call TRBJ1-1, with D maybe TRBD1 (6 bases). Per germline, CDR1 SGHTS and CDR2 YDEGEE. Trimming shortened V by 4 bases and J by 5 bases, and 18 bases separated the two germline ends. The CDR3 contains 15 residues. This CDR3 reads CASSLPGQVKTEAFF. CDR3 nucleotides: TGTGCCAGCAGCCTGCCGGGACAAGTTAAGACTGAAGCTTTCTTT.

The rearrangement uses TRBV5-1 and TRBJ1-4, with 10 positions matching TRBD1. The CDR3 totals 14 residues. Looked up from germline, CDR1 is SGHRS and CDR2 is YFSETQ. With 4 bases clipped from V and 6 bases from J, the junction kept 3 bases outside the gene matches. In nucleotides, the CDR3 is TGCGCCAGCAGCGTTGACAGGGGGCATGAAAAACTGTTTTTT. Encoded protein: CASSVDRGHEKLFF.

This clone has more than one count but fewer than ten. The rearrangement joins TRBV14 to TRBJ1-4; D unclear. This CDR3 has 15 amino acids. Germline CDR1 reads SGHDN; CDR2 reads FVKESK. V dropped 2 bases and J dropped 1 base, with 8 bases sitting between them. In nucleotides, the CDR3 is TGTGCCAGCAGCCAAAGAACAAGAACTAATGAAAAACTGTTTTTT. Amino acid sequence: CASSQRTRTNEKLFF.

This chain uses TRBV5-8 with TRBJ1-4; D gene ambiguous. The germline gives CDR1 SGHTS, CDR2 YDEGEE. V was pared by 4 bases and J by 3 bases, with 13 bases between. This CDR3 spans 15 amino acids. Here the CDR3 reads CASSEGQRANEKLFF. In DNA, the CDR3 is TGTGCCAGCAGCGAAGGTCAACGGGCTAATGAAAAACTGTTTTTT.

The chain combines TRBV5-4 with TRBJ1-1; D is undetermined. The CDR3 is made up of 14 amino acids. Per germline, CDR1 SGHNT and CDR2 YYREEE (reference sequence). Trimming took off 2 bases at V and 1 base at J, with 9 bases between the two ends. CDR3 DNA: TGTGCCAGCAGCTTACAGAATCAGAACACTGAAGCTTTCTTT. Encoded protein: CASSLQNQNTEAFF.

This clone appeared many times. The CDR3 nucleotides read TGTGCCAGTACCCCGAGGGGGACAGGGCACCAGCCCCAGCATTTT. It translates to CASTPRGTGHQPQHF. V and J are TRBV19 and TRBJ1-5, with 9 positions matching TRBD1. J lost 7 bases, V lost 7 bases, and 11 bases had no gene match. The CDR3 totals 15 residues. CDR1 and CDR2 (germline): LNHDA, SQIVND (reference sequence).

The rearrangement links TRBV2 to TRBJ2-4, with D unresolved. Trimming left V 2 bases short and J 5 bases short, with 7 bases between. Germline values: CDR1 SNHLY, CDR2 FYNNEI. CDR3 length equals 13 residues. The CDR3 sequence: CASSETGQNIQYF. DNA of the CDR3: TGTGCCAGCAGTGAAACTGGGCAAAACATTCAGTACTTC.